Following are 5 T cell receptor beta chains from one sample sequenced in a study of blood T cell repertoires in COVID-19. Produced via immunoSEQ multiplex PCR; TCRdb's table is partial and in-frame only. This sample has hundreds of thousands of clones, with approximately 85% found just once. The sequenced material came from PBMCs or T cells enriched from blood (not recorded which). The source is a woman in her forties or fifties with acute COVID-19.

This rearrangement joins TRBV27 to TRBJ2-7; 7 bases agree with TRBD1. V lost 4 bases to trimming and J lost 2 bases; unmatched junction nucleotides: 8. This CDR3 has 15 amino acids. Germline V gene lookup returns CDR1 MNHEY and CDR2 SMNVEV (reference sequence). The CDR3 protein is CASSSSPGQTYEQYF. The DNA of the CDR3 is TGTGCCAGCAGTTCCTCACCGGGACAGACCTACGAGCAGTACTTC.

The chain joins TRBV18 to TRBJ2-7, with 9 bases lining up with TRBD2. The CDR3 is 15 amino acids. Looked up from germline, CDR1 is KGHSH and CDR2 is LQKENI. V was clipped by 3 bases and J by 0 bases; unmatched bases: 3. CDR3 in DNA: TGTGCCAGCTCACCCACTAGCGGGTCCTCCTACGAGCAGTACTTC. Translating it yields CASSPTSGSSYEQYF. The variable domain in full, completed from reference TRBV18 and TRBJ2-7, reads NAGVMQNPRHLVRRRGQEARLRCSPMKGHSHVYWYRQLPEEGLKFMVYLQKENIIDESGMPKERFSAEFPKEGPSILRIQQVVRGDSAAYFCASSPTSGSSYEQYFGPGTRLTVT.

The J gene is TRBJ1-1, the V gene TRBV7-2, with TRBD1 matching over 7 bases. V shed 1 base and J 1 base; nucleotides not matched to a gene: 6. The germline CDR1 and CDR2 sequences are SGHTA and FQGNSA. The CDR3 is made up of 16 amino acids. CDR3 coding DNA: TGTGCCAGCAGCTTAGTGGGGGGACAGAGGAACACTGAAGCTTTCTTT. Amino acid sequence: CASSLVGGQRNTEAFF.

The V and J genes are TRBV2 and TRBJ1-6; D perhaps matches TRBD1 (6 bases). The CDR3 extends over 14 amino acids. The germline gives CDR1 SNHLY, CDR2 FYNNEI. V lost 5 bases, J lost 9 bases, and 14 bases lay in between. CDR3 loop: CASSSRQEASPLHF. CDR3 coding DNA: TGTGCCAGCAGTTCACGACAGGAGGCTTCACCCCTCCACTTT.

The chain uses TRBV19 and TRBJ2-1; D perhaps matches TRBD2 (6 bases). The CDR3 spans 14 residues. V was pared by 3 bases and J by 2 bases, with 8 bases between. Germline V gene sequence: CDR1 LNHDA, CDR2 SQIVND (reference sequence). The CDR3 protein is CASSIGGTYNEQFF. The CDR3 DNA sequence: TGTGCCAGTAGTATTGGCGGGACCTACAATGAGCAGTTCTTC.